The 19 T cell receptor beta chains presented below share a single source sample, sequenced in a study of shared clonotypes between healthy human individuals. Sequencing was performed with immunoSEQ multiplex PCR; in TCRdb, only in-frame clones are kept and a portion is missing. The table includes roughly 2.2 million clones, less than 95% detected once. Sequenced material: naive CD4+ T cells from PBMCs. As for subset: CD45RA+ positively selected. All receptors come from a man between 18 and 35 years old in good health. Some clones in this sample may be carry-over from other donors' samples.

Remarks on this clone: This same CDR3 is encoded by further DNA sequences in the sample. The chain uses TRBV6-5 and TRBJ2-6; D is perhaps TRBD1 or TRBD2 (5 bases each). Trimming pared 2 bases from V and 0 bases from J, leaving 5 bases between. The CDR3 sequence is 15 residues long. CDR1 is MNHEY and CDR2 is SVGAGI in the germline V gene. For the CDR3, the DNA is TGTGCCAGCAGTTACGGGGGCTCTGGGGCCAACGTCCTGACTTTC. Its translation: CASSYGGSGANVLTF.

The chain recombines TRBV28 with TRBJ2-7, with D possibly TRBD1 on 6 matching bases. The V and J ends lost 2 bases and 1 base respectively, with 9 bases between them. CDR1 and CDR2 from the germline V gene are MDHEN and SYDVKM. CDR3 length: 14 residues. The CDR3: CASSLNQGSYEQYF. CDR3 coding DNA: TGTGCCAGCAGTTTAAATCAGGGGTCCTACGAGCAGTACTTC.

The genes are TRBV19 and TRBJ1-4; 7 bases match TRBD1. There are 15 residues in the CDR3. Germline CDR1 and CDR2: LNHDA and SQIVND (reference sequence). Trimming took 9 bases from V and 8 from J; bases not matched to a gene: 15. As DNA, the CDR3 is TGTGCCAGCTCCCTCACCGGGACAGTAATCGAAAAACTGTTTTTT. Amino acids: CASSLTGTVIEKLFF.

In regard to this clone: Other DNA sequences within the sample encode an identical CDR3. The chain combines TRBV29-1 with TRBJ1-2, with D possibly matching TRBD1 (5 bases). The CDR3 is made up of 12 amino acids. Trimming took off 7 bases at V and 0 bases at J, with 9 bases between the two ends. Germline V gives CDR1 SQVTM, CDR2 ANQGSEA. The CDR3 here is CSGGGANYGYTF. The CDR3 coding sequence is TGCAGCGGGGGGGGAGCTAACTATGGCTACACCTTC.

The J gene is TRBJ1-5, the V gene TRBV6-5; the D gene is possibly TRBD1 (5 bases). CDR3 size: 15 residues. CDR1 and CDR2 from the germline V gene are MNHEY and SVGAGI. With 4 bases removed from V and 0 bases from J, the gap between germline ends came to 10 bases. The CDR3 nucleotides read TGTGCCAGCAGTTCCACAGGTCTTAGCAATCAGCCCCAGCATTTT. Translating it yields CASSSTGLSNQPQHF.

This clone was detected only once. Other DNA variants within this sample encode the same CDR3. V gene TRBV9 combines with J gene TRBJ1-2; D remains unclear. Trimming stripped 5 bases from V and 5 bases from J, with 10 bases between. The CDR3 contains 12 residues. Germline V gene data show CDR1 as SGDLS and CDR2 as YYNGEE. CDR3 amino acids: CASSATEYGYTF. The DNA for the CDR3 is TGTGCCAGCAGTGCTACAGAATATGGCTACACCTTC.

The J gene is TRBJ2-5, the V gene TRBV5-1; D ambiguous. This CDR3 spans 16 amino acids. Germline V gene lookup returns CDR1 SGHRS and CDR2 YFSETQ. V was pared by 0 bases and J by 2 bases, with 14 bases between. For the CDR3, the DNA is TGCGCCAGCAGCTTGGACAACCGGCAAACTCAAGAGACCCAGTACTTC. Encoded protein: CASSLDNRQTQETQYF.

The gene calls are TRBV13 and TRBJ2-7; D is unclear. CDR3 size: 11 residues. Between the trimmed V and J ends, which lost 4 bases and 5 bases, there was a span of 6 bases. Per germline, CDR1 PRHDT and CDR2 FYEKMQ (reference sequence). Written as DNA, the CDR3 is TGTGCCAGCAGCTCCTACCACGAGCAGTACTTC. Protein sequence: CASSSYHEQYF.

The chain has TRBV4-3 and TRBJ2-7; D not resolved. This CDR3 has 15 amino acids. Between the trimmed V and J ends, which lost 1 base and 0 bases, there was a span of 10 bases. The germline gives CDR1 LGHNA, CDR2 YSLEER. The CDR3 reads CASSQVKGSSYEQYF. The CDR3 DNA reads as TGCGCCAGCAGCCAAGTAAAGGGTAGCTCCTACGAGCAGTACTTC.

The CDR3 DNA reads TGTGCCAGCTCACCCCCCGAGGGTAATGAGCAGTTCTTC. This translates into CASSPPEGNEQFF. The chain links TRBV18 to TRBJ2-1; tentatively, D is TRBD2 (5 bases). V lost 3 bases and J 7 bases, leaving 10 bases between the germline ends. The CDR3 consists of 13 residues. Germline V gene sequence: CDR1 KGHSH, CDR2 LQKENI.

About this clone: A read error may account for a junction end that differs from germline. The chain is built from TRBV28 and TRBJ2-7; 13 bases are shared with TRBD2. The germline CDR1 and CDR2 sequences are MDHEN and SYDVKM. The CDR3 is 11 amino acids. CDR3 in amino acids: CASRGGLAGDF. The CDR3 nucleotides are TGTGCCAGCAGAGGCGGACTAGCGGGAGACTTC. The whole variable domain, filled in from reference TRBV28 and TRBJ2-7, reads DVKVTQSSRYLVKRTGEKVFLECVQDMDHENMFWYRQDPGLGLRLIYFSYDVKMKEKGDIPEGYSVSREKKERFSLILESASTNQTSMYLCASRGGLAGDFGPGTRLTVT.

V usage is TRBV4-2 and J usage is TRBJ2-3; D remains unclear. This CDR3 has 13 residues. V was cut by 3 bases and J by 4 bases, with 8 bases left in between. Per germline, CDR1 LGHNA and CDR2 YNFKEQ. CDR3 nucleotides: TGTGCCAGCAGCCATCCAGATGCAGATACGCAGTATTTT. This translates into CASSHPDADTQYF.

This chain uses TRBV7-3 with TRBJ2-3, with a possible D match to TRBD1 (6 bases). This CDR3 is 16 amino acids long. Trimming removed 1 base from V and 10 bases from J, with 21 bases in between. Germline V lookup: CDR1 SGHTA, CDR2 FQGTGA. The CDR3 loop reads CASSLMGQQNGFAQYF. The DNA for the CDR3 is TGTGCCAGCAGCTTAATGGGACAACAAAACGGGTTTGCGCAGTATTTT.

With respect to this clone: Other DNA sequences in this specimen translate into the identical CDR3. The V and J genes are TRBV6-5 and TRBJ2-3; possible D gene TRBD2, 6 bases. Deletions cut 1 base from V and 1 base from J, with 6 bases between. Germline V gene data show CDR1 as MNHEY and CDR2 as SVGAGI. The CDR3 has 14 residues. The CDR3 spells CASSYWEGTDTQYF. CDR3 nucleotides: TGTGCCAGCAGTTACTGGGAGGGCACAGATACGCAGTATTTT.

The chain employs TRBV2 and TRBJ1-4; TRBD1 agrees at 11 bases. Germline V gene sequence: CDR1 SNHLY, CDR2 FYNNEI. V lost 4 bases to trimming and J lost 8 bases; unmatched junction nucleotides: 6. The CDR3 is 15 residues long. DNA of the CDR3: TGTGCCAGCAGTGGGTGGACAGGGGGCAACGAAAAACTGTTTTTT. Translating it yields CASSGWTGGNEKLFF.

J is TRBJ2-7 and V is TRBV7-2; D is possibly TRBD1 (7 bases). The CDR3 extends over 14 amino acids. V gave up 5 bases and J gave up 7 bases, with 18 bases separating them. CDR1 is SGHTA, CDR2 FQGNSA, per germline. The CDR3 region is CASSERQGAGEQYF. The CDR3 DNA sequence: TGTGCCAGCAGCGAGAGACAGGGAGCGGGTGAGCAGTACTTC.

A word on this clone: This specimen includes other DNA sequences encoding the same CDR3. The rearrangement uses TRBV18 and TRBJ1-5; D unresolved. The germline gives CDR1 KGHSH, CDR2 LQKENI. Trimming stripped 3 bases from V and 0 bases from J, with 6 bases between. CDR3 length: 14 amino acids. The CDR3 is CASSPTDSNQPQHF. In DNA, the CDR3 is TGTGCCAGCTCACCTACAGATAGCAATCAGCCCCAGCATTTT. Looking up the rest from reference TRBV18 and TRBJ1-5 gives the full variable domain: NAGVMQNPRHLVRRRGQEARLRCSPMKGHSHVYWYRQLPEEGLKFMVYLQKENIIDESGMPKERFSAEFPKEGPSILRIQQVVRGDSAAYFCASSPTDSNQPQHFGDGTRLSIL.

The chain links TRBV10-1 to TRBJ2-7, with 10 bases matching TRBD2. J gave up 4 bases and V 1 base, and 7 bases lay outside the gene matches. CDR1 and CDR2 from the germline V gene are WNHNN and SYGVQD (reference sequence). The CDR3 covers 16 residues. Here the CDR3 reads CASSELSGRALYEQYF. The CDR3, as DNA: TGCGCCAGCAGTGAGTTGAGCGGGAGGGCTCTGTACGAGCAGTACTTC.

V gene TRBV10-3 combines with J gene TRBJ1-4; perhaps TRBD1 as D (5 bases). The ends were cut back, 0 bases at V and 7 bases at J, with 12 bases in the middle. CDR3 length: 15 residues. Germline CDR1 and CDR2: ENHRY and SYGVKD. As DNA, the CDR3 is TGTGCCATCAGTGAGTCTCGACAGAGACGTGAAAAACTGTTTTTT. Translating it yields CAISESRQRREKLFF.